These 14 T cell receptor beta chains originate from one sample sequenced in a study of cytomegalovirus exposure and HLA in healthy donors. Both 60 Vbeta primers and 13 Jbeta primers went into the PCR. The method was immunoSEQ multiplex PCR; TCRdb's version includes in-frame clones alone and lacks a portion of them. The sample lists approximately 180,000 clones, 81% occurring once. The sequencing input was PBMCs. These receptors came from a woman under 30 in good health and CMV-seropositive.

The J gene is TRBJ1-6, the V gene TRBV7-2; D is undetermined. V lost 0 bases to trimming and J lost 4 bases, with 10 bases between them. The CDR3 has 16 amino acids. Germline V lookup: CDR1 SGHTA, CDR2 FQGNSA. CDR3 coding DNA: TGTGCCAGCAGCTTAGCCCCCGCGGATTATAATTCACCCCTCCACTTT. Protein: CASSLAPADYNSPLHF.

The chain has TRBV7-4 and TRBJ2-3, with 10 nucleotides matching TRBD2. This CDR3 contains 18 residues. After removal of 2 bases from V and 2 bases from J, the junction contained 10 bases not matched to a gene. Germline lookup yields CDR1 SGHVT and CDR2 SQSDAQ. CDR3 bases: TGTGCCAGCAGCTTAACAGCGTTAGCGGGGGGAACCACAGATACGCAGTATTTT. Translating it yields CASSLTALAGGTTDTQYF. Drawing the rest from reference TRBV7-4 and TRBJ2-3, the complete variable domain is GAGVSQSPRYKVAKRGRDVALRCDSISGHVTLYWYRQTLGQGSEVLTYSQSDAQRDKSGRPSGRFSAERPERSVSTLKIQRTEQGDSAVYLCASSLTALAGGTTDTQYFGPGTRLTVL.

The chain links TRBV5-6 to TRBJ2-1; 8 positions agree with TRBD1. Looked up from germline, CDR1 is SGHDT and CDR2 is YYEEEE. After removal of 0 bases from V and 8 bases from J, the junction contained 7 bases not matched to a gene. This CDR3 is built from 15 residues. The CDR3 loop is CASSLVQGQVHEQFF. The DNA of the CDR3 is TGTGCCAGCAGCTTGGTACAGGGACAGGTGCATGAGCAGTTCTTC.

V and J are TRBV15 and TRBJ1-2, with 9 bases that match TRBD1. This CDR3 comprises 15 residues. J was trimmed by 8 bases and V by 1 base; bases with no gene match: 8. The V gene's germline CDR1 is LNHNV and CDR2 YYDKDF (reference sequence). CDR3 DNA: TGTGCCACCAGCAGAGGCGTACAGGGGGCAATCGGCTACACCTTC. It yields the protein CATSRGVQGAIGYTF.

This chain's CDR3 is CASSESRGGAWGYGYTF. The DNA for the CDR3 is TGTGCCAGCAGCGAATCCCGAGGGGGGGCTTGGGGCTATGGCTACACCTTC. The genes are TRBV7-2 and TRBJ1-2; TRBD1 is a possible D gene (6 bases). Germline V gene data show CDR1 as SGHTA and CDR2 as FQGNSA. This CDR3 comprises 17 residues. V lost 5 bases, J lost 4 bases, and 23 bases lay in between.

The chain recombines TRBV6-5 with TRBJ1-1; TRBD1 matches at 10 bases. The CDR3 has 15 residues. The germline CDR1 and CDR2 sequences are MNHEY and SVGAGI. J gave up 7 bases and V 4 bases, and 9 bases lay outside the gene matches. The DNA for the CDR3 is TGTGCCAGCAGTTTGACAGGGGGCTTAAATGGTGAAGCTTTCTTT. Residues: CASSLTGGLNGEAFF.

The chain combines TRBV7-6 with TRBJ2-5; the D gene is possibly TRBD1 (6 bases). The germline V gene has CDR1 SGHVS and CDR2 FNYEAQ. The CDR3 is 16 residues long. Deletions cut 2 bases from V and 2 bases from J, with 15 bases between. CDR3 bases: TGTGCCAGCAGCTTATTTTCTTGGGGGCCTCAAGAGACCCAGTACTTC. Amino acid sequence: CASSLFSWGPQETQYF.

This chain links TRBV4-2 with TRBJ2-5; the match to TRBD2 covers 7 bases. This CDR3 is 14 amino acids long. From germline, CDR1 is LGHNA and CDR2 YNFKEQ. V gave up 4 bases and J gave up 7 bases; unmatched junction bases: 9. CDR3 DNA: TGTGCCAGCAGCCTTAGTGGGGGGGAAGGGACCCAGTACTTC. Amino acids: CASSLSGGEGTQYF.

The V gene is TRBV5-4, the J gene TRBJ2-5; 9 nucleotides agree with TRBD2. The length of the CDR3 is 14 residues. Germline CDR1 SGHNT, CDR2 YYREEE (reference sequence). J was trimmed by 5 bases and V by 4 bases; bases with no gene match: 6. As DNA, the CDR3 is TGTGCCAGCAGCGCCGGACTAGCGTGGGAGACCCAGTACTTC. Amino acid sequence: CASSAGLAWETQYF.

The chain is built from TRBV2 and TRBJ2-2; D is possibly TRBD2 (7 bases). CDR1 and CDR2 (germline): SNHLY, FYNNEI. This CDR3 contains 16 residues. V lost 2 bases and J lost 2, with 12 bases in between. The CDR3 DNA follows: TGTGCCAGCAGTGAAAGGGGGGGCGCTAACACCGGGGAGCTGTTTTTT. Its translation: CASSERGGANTGELFF.

The CDR3 protein is CASRRGGVNEKLFF. The CDR3 DNA follows: TGTGCCAGCAGACGGGGTGGTGTTAATGAAAAACTGTTTTTT. The chain recombines TRBV28 with TRBJ1-4; D unresolved. CDR1 is MDHEN, CDR2 SYDVKM, per germline. The CDR3 is made up of 14 amino acids. V lost 6 bases to trimming and J lost 4 bases, with 12 bases between them.

This rearrangement joins TRBV6-5 to TRBJ1-3; D remains unclear. The germline CDR1 and CDR2 sequences are MNHEY and SVGAGI. The germline V and J ends were trimmed by 6 bases and 4 bases, with 13 bases remaining between them. There are 14 residues in the CDR3. For the CDR3, the DNA is TGTGCCAGCAGCAGGTCGCGGGAGGGAAACACCATATATTTT. This sequence encodes CASSRSREGNTIYF.

This chain joins TRBV5-4 and TRBJ2-3; D not certain. V lost 0 bases and J 3 bases, leaving 14 bases between the germline ends. Germline lookup yields CDR1 SGHNT and CDR2 YYREEE (reference sequence). The CDR3 extends over 16 amino acids. In DNA, the CDR3 is TGTGCCAGCAGCTTGGCCAGGCAGCCGCTGACAGATACGCAGTATTTT. Translation: CASSLARQPLTDTQYF.

This sequence joins TRBV4-3 and TRBJ1-2; 7 nucleotides align to TRBD1. The V gene's germline CDR1 is LGHNA and CDR2 YSLEER. This CDR3 has 16 amino acids. V dropped 4 bases and J dropped 3; count of bases not matched to a gene: 11. The CDR3: CASSPGTASLDYGYTF. The CDR3 DNA follows: TGCGCCAGCAGCCCCGGGACAGCCAGTTTGGACTATGGCTACACCTTC.